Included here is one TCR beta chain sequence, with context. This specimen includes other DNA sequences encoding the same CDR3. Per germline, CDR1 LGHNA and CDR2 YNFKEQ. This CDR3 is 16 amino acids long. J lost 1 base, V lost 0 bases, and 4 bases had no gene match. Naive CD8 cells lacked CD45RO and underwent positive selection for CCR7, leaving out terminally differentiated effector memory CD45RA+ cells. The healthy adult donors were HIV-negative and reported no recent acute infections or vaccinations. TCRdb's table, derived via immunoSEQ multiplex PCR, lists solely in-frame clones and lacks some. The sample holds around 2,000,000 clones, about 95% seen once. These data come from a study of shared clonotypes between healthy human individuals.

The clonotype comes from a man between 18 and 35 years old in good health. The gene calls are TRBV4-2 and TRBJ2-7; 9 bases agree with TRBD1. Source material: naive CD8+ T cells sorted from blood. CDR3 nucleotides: TGTGCCAGCAGCCAAGATCCGGGACAGGGTTCCTACGAGCAGTACTTC. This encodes CASSQDPGQGSYEQYF.